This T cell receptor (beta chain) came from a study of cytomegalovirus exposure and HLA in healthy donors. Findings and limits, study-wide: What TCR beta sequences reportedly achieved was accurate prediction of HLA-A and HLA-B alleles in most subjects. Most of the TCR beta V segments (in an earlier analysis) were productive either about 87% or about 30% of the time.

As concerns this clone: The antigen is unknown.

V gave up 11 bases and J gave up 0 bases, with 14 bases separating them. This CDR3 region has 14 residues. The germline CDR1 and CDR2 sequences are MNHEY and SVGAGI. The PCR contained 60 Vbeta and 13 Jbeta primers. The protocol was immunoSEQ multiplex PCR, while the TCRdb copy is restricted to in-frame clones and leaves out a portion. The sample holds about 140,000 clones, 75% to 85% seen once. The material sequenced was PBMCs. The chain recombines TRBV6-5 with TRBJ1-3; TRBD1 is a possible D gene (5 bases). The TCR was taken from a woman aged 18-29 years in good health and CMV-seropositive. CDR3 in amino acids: CAVGGVSSGNTIYF. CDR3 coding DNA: TGTGCCGTGGGGGGGGTAAGCTCTGGAAACACCATATATTTT.